What follows are 2 T cell receptor beta chains derived from one specimen sequenced in a study of blood T cell repertoires in COVID-19. Sequenced by immunoSEQ multiplex PCR; TCRdb stores in-frame clones only, minus some. Of roughly 430,000 clones detected, nearly 90% appear once; the ten largest clones hold 2% to 2.5%. The material sequenced was PBMCs or T cells enriched from blood (not recorded which). All receptors derive from a woman between 40 and 50 years old with acute COVID-19.

The chain couples TRBV5-4 to TRBJ1-1, with 10 nucleotides matching TRBD1. Looked up from germline, CDR1 is SGHNT and CDR2 is YYREEE (reference sequence). The J segment lost 7 bases and the V segment lost 2 bases, leaving 5 bases of the junction unmatched. CDR3 length: 14 residues. The CDR3 bases are TGTGCCAGCAGCTTAATCGGACAGGGGGATGAAGCTTTCTTT. Protein: CASSLIGQGDEAFF.

The chain combines TRBV15 with TRBJ1-1; TRBD1 might be the D (6 bases). With 1 base removed from V and 1 base from J, the gap between germline ends came to 7 bases. This CDR3 has 14 amino acids. Per the germline V gene, CDR1 is LNHNV and CDR2 is YYDKDF (reference sequence). The CDR3 nucleotides are TGTGCCACCAGCAGAGTCAGGGGGAACACTGAAGCTTTCTTT. Translating it yields CATSRVRGNTEAFF.